This TCR beta chain is drawn from a study (dated by TCRdb to between 2015 and 2017). The study in broad terms: The study set out to test whether tumor-infiltrating Tregs in breast cancer get recruited from blood Tregs or are instead converted in situ from other CD4+ T cell subsets. What the study reported, not specific to this receptor: Tumor-infiltrating Treg TCR alpha and beta sequences overlapped most with tumor naive CD4+ T cells, then with blood naive CD4+ T cells. Rather than covering whole repertoires, validation in the larger cohort was restricted to a single TCR beta V-J rearrangement. Tumor memory CD4+ T cell TCR gene usage clustered with blood and lymph node memory CD4+ cells and lymph node naive CD4+ cells.

From its cysteine to its phenylalanine, the CDR3 spans 15 amino acids. CDR3 DNA is the only sequence kept; it has 45 bases, read in frame from the first base. CDR1 and CDR2 (MGHRA, YSYEKL) derive from the germline V gene. V is cut by 5 bases and J by 4 bases, and the space between the germline ends is 17 bases. Full-length TCR variable regions were amplified by 5' RACE PCR with constant-region reverse primers, and semi-nested PCR with Nested Universal Primer A was subsequently performed. Using the ReliaPrep RNA Cell Miniprep System, total RNA was extracted, and the SMARTer RACE 5'/3' Kit was then used to reverse transcribe the RNA into 5'RACE-ready cDNA. Full-length TCR alpha and beta libraries were barcoded with multiplex adaptors and sequenced on an Illumina MiSeq. In the paper's pipeline: Sequencing data were pooled across the five patients for each of nine subset-tissue groups and compared by unsupervised clustering of TCR gene usage. Repertoire similarity was calculated with the Morisita-Horn index, weighting shared sequences by their contribution to each repertoire. The public reads were reanalyzed by TCRdb: fastp trimming at Q25, MiXCR alignment, in-frame beta chains only. Under each unique CDR3 protein, matching rows form one entry showing the most common genes and DNA. What appears here as the V and J calls and clone size reflects TCRdb's work, not the paper's. The sample table contains some 32,000 distinct CDR3 sequences; only one count was recorded for approximately 25% of them. Jointly, the top ten make up roughly 4% of the sample.

Memory CD4+ T cells were isolated as CD4+CD45RO+CD25- cells. Tregs, naive and memory CD4+ T cells from tumor, blood and ipsilateral draining lymph nodes of about five breast cancer patients underwent full-length TCR alpha and beta sequencing. Mononuclear cells from lymph nodes or 50 ml of peripheral blood were isolated by Ficoll density gradient centrifugation. FACS confirmed that the sorted cell populations were more than 90% pure. This clonotype was detected ten times or more. The specificity of this receptor is unknown. No base-level quality is on record; no much larger clone is a single base apart.

Sequenced material: memory CD4+ T cells sorted from blood. The intended sense of this specimen's cell subset or site label: memory CD4+ T cells, CD4+CD45RO+CD25-. Recombination linked TRBV4-1 to TRBJ2-5; TRBD2 is a possible D gene, resting on 5 matching bases. This receptor was taken from a female donor with breast cancer. Here is the DNA: TGCGCCAGCAGCATCGAACCGGGGTCGGCAGAGACCCAGTACTTC. This codes for CASSIEPGSAETQYF.